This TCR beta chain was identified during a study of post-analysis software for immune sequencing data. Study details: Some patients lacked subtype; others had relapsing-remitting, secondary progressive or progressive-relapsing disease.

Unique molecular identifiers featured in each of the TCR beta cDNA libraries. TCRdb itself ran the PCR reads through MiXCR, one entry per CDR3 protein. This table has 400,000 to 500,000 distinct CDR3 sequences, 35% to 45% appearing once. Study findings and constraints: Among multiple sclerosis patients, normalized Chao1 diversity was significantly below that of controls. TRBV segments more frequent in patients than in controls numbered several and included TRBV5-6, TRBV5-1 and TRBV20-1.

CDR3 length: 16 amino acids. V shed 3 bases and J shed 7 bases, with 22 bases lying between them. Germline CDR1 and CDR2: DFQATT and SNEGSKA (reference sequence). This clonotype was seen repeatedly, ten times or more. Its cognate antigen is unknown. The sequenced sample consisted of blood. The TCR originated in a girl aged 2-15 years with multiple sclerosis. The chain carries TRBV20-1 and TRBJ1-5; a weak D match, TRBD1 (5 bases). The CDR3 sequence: CSARVEAGRGGQPQHF. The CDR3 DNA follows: TGCAGTGCTAGGGTGGAGGCAGGGAGAGGTGGCCAGCCCCAGCATTTT.